The source of this TCR beta chain is a study of T cells in Graves' hyperthyroidism and ophthalmopathy. Between the trimmed V and J ends, which lost 3 bases and 2 bases, there was a span of 7 bases. This CDR3 has 13 residues. Ten or more counts support this clonotype. The hyperthyroidism was newly diagnosed and had lasted under 2 months; the patients were aged 18 to 65. Uncontrolled infection, other autoimmune disease, pregnancy or lactation excluded patients. Amplified regions were TCR beta CDR3 sequences from RNA transcripts. The TCR CDR3 first-round RT-PCR relied on the HTBI primer set. A single record per CDR3 protein comes from TCRdb applying MiXCR to the multiplex PCR reads. This table holds about 560,000 distinct CDR3 sequences, approximately 15% found once.

Specimen: blood. The rearrangement uses TRBV12-3 or TRBV12-4 and TRBJ1-2; TRBD1 might be the D (5 bases). This receptor was obtained from a woman aged 18-29 years with Graves' hyperthyroidism. This CDR3 is CASSLGGNYGYTF. As DNA, the CDR3 is TGTGCCAGCAGTTTGGGGGGGAACTATGGCTACACCTTC.